This T cell receptor (beta chain) was observed in a study of T cells after yellow fever vaccination (dated by TCRdb to 2018 to 2020). Study-level background: Libraries from fractions with low cell numbers were prepared with the SMART-Seq v4 Ultra Low Input RNA kit. Bulk TCR alpha and beta repertoires were sequenced longitudinally to track T-cell clones before and after primary and booster YFV17D yellow fever vaccination. Bulk PBMC replicates and cell subsets were isolated from blood drawn at multiple timepoints before and after both primary and secondary immunization. Two healthy male donors made up the cohort, one aged 18 to 30 years and the other aged 30 to 40 years. Overall study outcomes, separate from this receptor: A small fraction of clonotypes appeared in both the CD4 and CD8 compartments, likely as a result of convergent recombination. Most clones expanded after primary vaccination were re-detected after the booster (almost 98% of CD4 and more than 70% of CD8), suggesting broad memory maintenance. Compared with the primary T-cell response, the secondary T-cell response was weaker but faster, peaking on day 5 rather than day 15. Computational filtering was needed because FACS-sorted repertoires could contain abundant contaminating clonotypes from the bulk population. Because the study included only a couple of donors, the extent to which the findings can be generalized is limited.

The treatment or condition label, read with the paper, signifies: live attenuated yellow fever vaccine strain. At each blood-draw timepoint, two biological replicates of bulk PBMCs were collected. PBMCs were isolated from peripheral blood using a standard Ficoll-Paque protocol. RNA was extracted with TriZol from bulk PBMCs, CD4 and CD8 fractions, and dextramer-positive and dextramer-negative fractions. This clonotype was recorded a few times. Its binding antigen is unknown. No base quality information exists; no much larger clone differs at one position. TCR cDNA was made using 5'RACE template switching, a step that added a universal primer site and unique molecular identifiers. cDNA synthesis was primed from both the TCR alpha and TCR beta constant segments. Library amplification involved two PCR steps, and the second step added sample barcodes and sequencing adapters. Libraries were sequenced on Illumina HiSeq 2500 (2x100 bp) or NovaSeq (2x150 bp). On the authors' methods: MIGEC handled demultiplexing of reads and collapsing into UMI consensus sequences, while MiXCR performed V(D)J alignment. Vaccine-responding clonotypes were identified with edgeR using replicate PBMC samples, with FDR below 0.01 and a log2 fold change above 5 up to day 15 being required. Bulk clonotypes were assigned CD4 or CD8 identity according to which sequenced CD4 or CD8 repertoire held them at higher abundance. The raw public reads went through TCRdb reprocessing: fastp at Q25, MiXCR clone calling, in-frame beta chains kept. Duplicate CDR3 protein sequences are folded into a single record with the most common DNA and genes. TCRdb's processing, not the authors' own work, is the source of the V and J calls. The sample records approximately 510,000 distinct CDR3 sequences, 21% of which are singletons. About 16% of the sample goes to the ten largest clones.

The clonotype was recovered from a man between 18 and 29 years old who received the YFV17D yellow fever vaccine. The starting material was PBMCs, obtained approximately 20 days after the first yellow fever vaccination.

The DNA is TGCGCCAGCCGCGGGACCGCCTACAATGAGCAGTTCTTC. Translation gives CASRGTAYNEQFF. Rearrangement joined TRBV4-3 to TRBJ2-1; possibly the D gene is TRBD2, per 6 matching bases. The CDR3 runs 13 residues from the cysteine to the phenylalanine. Just the 39-base CDR3 DNA is kept, in frame starting at base 1. V is cut by 8 bases and J by 2 bases, and the space between the germline ends is 10 bases. The germline V gene yields LGHNA for CDR1 and YSLEER for CDR2.